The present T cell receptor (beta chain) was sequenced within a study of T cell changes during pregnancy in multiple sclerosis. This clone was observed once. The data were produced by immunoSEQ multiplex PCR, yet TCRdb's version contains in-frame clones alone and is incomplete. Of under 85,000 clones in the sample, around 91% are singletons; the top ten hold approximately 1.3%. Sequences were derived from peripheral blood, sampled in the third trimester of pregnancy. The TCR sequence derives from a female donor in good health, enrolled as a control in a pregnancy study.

Here the CDR3 reads CASSPNGGGASEQFF. In DNA form, the CDR3 reads TGTGCCAGCAGTCCGAACGGCGGGGGGGCAAGTGAGCAGTTCTTC. This chain uses TRBV2 with TRBJ2-1; 9 bases agree with TRBD2. CDR3 size: 15 residues. CDR1 and CDR2 (germline): SNHLY, FYNNEI. The V and J ends lost 5 bases and 9 bases, in that order; junction bases with no gene match: 11.